This TCR beta chain was sequenced during a study of a mutant IDH1 vaccine in newly diagnosed glioma (dated by TCRdb to about 2021). Context from the whole study: Of the approximately 30 treated patients, 62.5% were male and roughly 40% were female, and a mean age of 40.4 years was recorded. Prior to enrollment, patients had been given standard therapy consisting of radiotherapy alone, temozolomide alone, or radiochemotherapy with temozolomide, with the combination given to most patients. For exploratory analyses, longitudinal TCRB deep sequencing was carried out in about 25 treated patients wherever samples were available. Peripheral blood was collected at six visits: V03 (baseline), V05, V07, V10, V12 and V13. Broad study findings and their caveats: Availability determined which PBMC samples were chosen for TCRB deep sequencing. Vaccine-induced immune responses across multiple MHC alleles were detected in over 85% of patients. According to the authors, sample limitations meant that analyses of patient blood samples could not be reproduced. Changes in the top peripheral T cell clonotypes picked up by TCRB sequencing did not appear to be linked to pseudoprogression.

In light of the paper, this sample's time point label describes: baseline, week 1 (first vaccination visit). The treatment or condition label corresponds to: pre-vaccination baseline after standard-of-care therapy. The donors had newly diagnosed IDH1-mutant astrocytomas of WHO grade 3 or 4 that showed loss of nuclear ATRX. The samples were drawn from NOA16, a multicentre, single-arm, open-label phase I trial in Germany that tested a mutant IDH1 peptide vaccine in humans for the first time. Visit V03 blood draws served as the baseline sample for immunogenicity testing. The DNeasy Blood and Tissue Kit was used to extract genomic DNA from EDTA blood for TCRB sequencing. Concerning this clone: Its binding antigen is unknown. The input lacks base qualities; no much larger clone sits a single base away.

The CDR3 runs 18 amino acids, cysteine and phenylalanine included. CDR3 DNA only is kept here, 54 bases in frame from base 1. The germline V gene encodes CDR1 LGHNA and CDR2 YNFKEQ. V is pruned by 0 bases and J by 6 bases, leaving 10 bases of the junction without a gene match. Libraries were made using the immunoSEQ multiplex PCR assay. Following the manufacturer's protocol, the hsTCRB Kit was used to amplify rearranged TCR beta chain sequences. Sequencing of TCRB libraries was carried out on an Illumina MiSeq. In the paper's pipeline: The proprietary platform of the kit vendor was used for demultiplexing, trimming and gene mapping. TCRdb took this table from immuneACCESS and kept in-frame rearrangements with V and J called. Such tables lack part of the clones; where checked against another copy, unresolved V genes explain under half of the gap, and the rest is unexplained. V, J and clone size are those of that table, while D and trimming were read from the DNA. The sample records around 99,000 clones, about four fifths of which are singletons. The ten largest clones represent 7% to 9% of the sample.

The receptor comes from a man aged 35 to 55 with glioma. Sequencing used PBMCs, obtained from a glioma patient treated with radiotherapy, temozolomide or both. Here the chain combines TRBV4-2 and TRBJ2-2, and TRBD2 aligns with 10 junction nucleotides. The DNA sequence reads TGTGCCAGCAGCCAAGATTTCCGAGCGGGAGGGCGGTCCGGGGAGCTGTTTTTT. Its protein product is CASSQDFRAGGRSGELFF.